A single sample is the source of the 10 T cell receptor beta chains below, sequenced in a study of CD8+CD57+ T cells in acquired aplastic anemia (dated by TCRdb to between 2018 and 2020). Instrument on record: Illumina HiSeq 2000. Genomic DNA served as template for TCR beta VDJ combination and CDR3 sequence profiling. Clones were called with MiXCR by TCRdb after fastp trimmed the public reads at Q25, and only in-frame beta chains were retained. Identical CDR3 protein sequences are pooled into one entry, listed with their most common genes and DNA. This sample comprises 150,000 to 200,000 distinct CDR3 sequences, more than 45% of them detected only once. Around 3% of the sample rests with the top ten. The patients picked for sequencing were ones in whom flow cytometry had shown an expansion of CD8+CD57+ cells. Sequences were obtained from sorted CD4+, CD8+, or CD8+CD57+ T cells (not recorded which) from PBMCs. These receptors were obtained from a human donor with aplastic anemia.

V and J are TRBV20-1 and TRBJ2-3, with D possibly called TRBD1 or TRBD2 (5 bases each). The CDR3 is 13 residues long. The germline gives CDR1 DFQATT, CDR2 SNEGSKA (reference sequence). The V gene lost 5 bases and the J gene lost 6 bases, with 15 bases spanning the gap. The CDR3 region is CSAGDPPWDTQYF. The CDR3 nucleotides read TGCAGTGCTGGGGACCCACCGTGGGATACGCAGTATTTT.

This clonotype appeared a few times. This CDR3 reads CASSFGTSGSADTQYF. DNA of the CDR3: TGTGCCAGCAGTTTCGGGACTAGCGGGAGTGCAGATACGCAGTATTTT. This sequence joins TRBV6-5 and TRBJ2-3; 14 nucleotides line up with TRBD2. With 4 bases clipped from V and 4 bases from J, the junction kept 4 bases outside the gene matches. The CDR3 extends over 16 amino acids. CDR1 is MNHEY and CDR2 is SVGAGI in the germline V gene.

This clonotype has only one observation. The chain uses TRBV15 and TRBJ2-5; no firm D call. Germline CDR1 LNHNV, CDR2 YYDKDF (reference sequence). The V gene lost 2 bases and the J gene lost 5 bases, with 9 bases spanning the gap. The CDR3 runs to 13 residues. CDR3 in DNA: TGTGCCACCAGCAGACGAGGATTTGAGACCCAGTACTTC. It encodes CATSRRGFETQYF.

The V call is TRBV19, the J call TRBJ1-5, with D possibly matching TRBD1 (5 bases). The germline V gene has CDR1 LNHDA and CDR2 SQIVND (reference sequence). The CDR3 runs 16 residues. V lost 3 bases, J lost 0 bases, and 12 bases lay in between. The CDR3 nucleotides read TGTGCCAGTAGTATCAACAGGTTAGATAGCAATCAGCCCCAGCATTTT. Residues: CASSINRLDSNQPQHF.

This clonotype was counted only a few times. The V and J genes are TRBV10-3 and TRBJ2-1; D unclear. V dropped 5 bases and J dropped 9 bases, with 11 bases sitting between them. CDR1 and CDR2 from the germline V gene are ENHRY and SYGVKD. There are 12 residues in the CDR3. DNA of the CDR3: TGTGCCATCAGTCCGACACGGATTGAGCAGTTCTTC. Translation gives CAISPTRIEQFF.

The V gene is TRBV19, the J gene TRBJ1-1; no clear D gene. CDR1 and CDR2 from the germline V gene are LNHDA and SQIVND (reference sequence). The CDR3 length is 14 residues. The ends were cut back, 3 bases at V and 0 bases at J, with 8 bases in the middle. The CDR3: CASSIRQLNTEAFF. The CDR3 nucleotides read TGTGCCAGTAGTATTAGGCAGCTGAACACTGAAGCTTTCTTT.

V and J are TRBV7-8 and TRBJ1-1, with D unresolved. Germline loops: CDR1 SGHVS, CDR2 FQNEAQ. V was shortened by 5 bases and J by 6 bases, with 10 bases between the two germline ends. The CDR3 loop spans 12 amino acids. The CDR3 DNA reads as TGTGCCAGCAGCCCGTGGTCAGCTGAAGCTTTCTTT. Its translation: CASSPWSAEAFF.

In its sample, this clonotype was seen a few times. This may be a read error, as it is one base from a much larger clone. The chain couples TRBV20-1 to TRBJ2-7, with a weak D call TRBD1 (6 bases). Germline assignment: CDR1 DFQATT and CDR2 SNEGSKA (reference sequence). The ends were cut back, 0 bases at V and 3 bases at J, with 21 bases in the middle. The CDR3 extends over 17 amino acids. The CDR3 is CSARDDQGKGIIYEQYF. The CDR3 DNA is TGCAGTGCTAGAGATGATCAGGGGAAGGGTATAATCTACGAGCAGTACTTC.

This clonotype was detected many times. The V call is TRBV12-3 or TRBV12-4, the J call TRBJ1-3; D gene unclear. Trimming stripped 8 bases from V and 0 bases from J, with 17 bases between. The CDR3 is made up of 16 amino acids. The CDR3 DNA follows: TGTGCCAGCGGAAAACGCGGAGCAAACTCTGGAAACACCATATATTTT. It translates to CASGKRGANSGNTIYF.

Points on this clonotype: This may be a read error: a much more frequent sequence differs by one nucleotide. V and J are TRBV12-3 or TRBV12-4 and TRBJ1-3; a possible D gene is TRBD1 (5 bases). The CDR3 runs 14 residues. CDR3 DNA sequence: TGTGCCAGCAGGACAGTCACCTCTGGAAACACCATGTATTTT. This gives the protein CASRTVTSGNTMYF.